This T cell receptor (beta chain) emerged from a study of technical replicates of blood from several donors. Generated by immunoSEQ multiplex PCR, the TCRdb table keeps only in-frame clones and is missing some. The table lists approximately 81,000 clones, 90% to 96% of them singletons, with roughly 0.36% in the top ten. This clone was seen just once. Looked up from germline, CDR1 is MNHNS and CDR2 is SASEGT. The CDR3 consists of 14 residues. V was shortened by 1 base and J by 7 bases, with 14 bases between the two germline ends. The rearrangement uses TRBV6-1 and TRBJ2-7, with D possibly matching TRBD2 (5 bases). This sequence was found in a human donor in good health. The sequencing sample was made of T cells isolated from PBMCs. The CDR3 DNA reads TGTGCCAGCAGTGAAGGGAGGAGAGTCTTGGAGCAGTACTTC. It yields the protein CASSEGRRVLEQYF.